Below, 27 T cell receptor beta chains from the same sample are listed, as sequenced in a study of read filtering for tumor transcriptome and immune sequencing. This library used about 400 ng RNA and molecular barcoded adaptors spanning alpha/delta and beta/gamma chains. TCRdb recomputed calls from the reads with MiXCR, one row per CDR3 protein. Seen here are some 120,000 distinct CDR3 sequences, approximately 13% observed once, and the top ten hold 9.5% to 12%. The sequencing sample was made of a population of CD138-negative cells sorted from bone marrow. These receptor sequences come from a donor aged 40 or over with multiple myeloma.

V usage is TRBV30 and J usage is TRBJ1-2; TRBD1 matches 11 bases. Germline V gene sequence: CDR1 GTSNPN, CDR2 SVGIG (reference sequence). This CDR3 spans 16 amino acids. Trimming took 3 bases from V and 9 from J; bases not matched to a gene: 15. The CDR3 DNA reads TGTGCCTGGAGCAACCCGGGACAGGGGGAAAAGAGGAGCTACACCTTC. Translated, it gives CAWSNPGQGEKRSYTF.

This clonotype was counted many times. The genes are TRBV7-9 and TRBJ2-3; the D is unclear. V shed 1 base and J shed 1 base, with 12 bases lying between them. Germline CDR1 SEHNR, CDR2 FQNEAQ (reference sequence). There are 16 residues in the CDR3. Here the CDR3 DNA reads TGTGCCAGCAGCTTAGTCCCGACGACCCGCACAGATACGCAGTATTTT. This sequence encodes CASSLVPTTRTDTQYF.

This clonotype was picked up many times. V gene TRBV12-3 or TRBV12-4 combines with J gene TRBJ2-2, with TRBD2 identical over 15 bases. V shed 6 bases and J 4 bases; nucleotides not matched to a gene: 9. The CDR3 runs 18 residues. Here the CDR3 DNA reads TGTGCCAGCAGCCCGGGGACTAGCGGGAGGCTGGGCACCGGGGAGCTGTTTTTT. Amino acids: CASSPGTSGRLGTGELFF.

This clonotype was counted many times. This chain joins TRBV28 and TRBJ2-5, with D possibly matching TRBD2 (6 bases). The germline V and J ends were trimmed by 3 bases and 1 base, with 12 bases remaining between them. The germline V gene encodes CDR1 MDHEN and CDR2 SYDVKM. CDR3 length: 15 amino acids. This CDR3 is CASSLLAALQETQYF. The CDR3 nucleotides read TGTGCCAGCAGTTTGTTAGCGGCGCTCCAAGAGACCCAGTACTTC.

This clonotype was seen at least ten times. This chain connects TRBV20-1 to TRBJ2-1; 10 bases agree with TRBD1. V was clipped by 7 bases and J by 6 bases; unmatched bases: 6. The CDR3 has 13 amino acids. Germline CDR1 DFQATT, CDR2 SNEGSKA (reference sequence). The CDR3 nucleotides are TGCAGTGGACTGGACAGGGGGGGCAATGAGCAGTTCTTC. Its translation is CSGLDRGGNEQFF.

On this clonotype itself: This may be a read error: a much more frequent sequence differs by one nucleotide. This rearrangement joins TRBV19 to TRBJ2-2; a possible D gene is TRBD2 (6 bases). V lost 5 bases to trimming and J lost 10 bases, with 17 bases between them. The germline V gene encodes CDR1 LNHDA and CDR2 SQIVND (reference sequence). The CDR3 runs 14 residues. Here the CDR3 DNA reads TGTGCCAGTAGTGTAGTGGCAGGAGGGATGGAGCTGTTTTTT. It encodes CASSVVAGGMELFF.

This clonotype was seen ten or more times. CDR3 sequence: CSASAGGGDLFGANVLTF. DNA for the CDR3: TGCAGTGCTAGTGCGGGCGGGGGAGATTTGTTTGGGGCCAACGTCCTGACTTTC. The rearrangement links TRBV20-1 to TRBJ2-6; TRBD2 matches 7 bases. With V trimmed by 3 bases and J by 3 bases, 14 bases remained unmatched. The CDR3 totals 18 residues. Per the germline V gene, CDR1 is DFQATT and CDR2 is SNEGSKA (reference sequence).

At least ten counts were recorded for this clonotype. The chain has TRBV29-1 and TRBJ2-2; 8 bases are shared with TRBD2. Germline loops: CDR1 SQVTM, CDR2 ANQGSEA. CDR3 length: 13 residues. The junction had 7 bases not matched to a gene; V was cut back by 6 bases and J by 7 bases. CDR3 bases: TGCAGCGTCAAACCGGGGGGGGGCGGGGAGCTGTTTTTT. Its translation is CSVKPGGGGELFF.

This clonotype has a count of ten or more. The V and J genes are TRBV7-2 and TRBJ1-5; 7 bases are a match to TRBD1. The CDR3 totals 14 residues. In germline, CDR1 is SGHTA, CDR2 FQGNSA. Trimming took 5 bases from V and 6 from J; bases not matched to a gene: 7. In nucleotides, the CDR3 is TGTGCCAGCAGCGATTACAGGGGCGCTCAGCCCCAGCATTTT. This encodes CASSDYRGAQPQHF.

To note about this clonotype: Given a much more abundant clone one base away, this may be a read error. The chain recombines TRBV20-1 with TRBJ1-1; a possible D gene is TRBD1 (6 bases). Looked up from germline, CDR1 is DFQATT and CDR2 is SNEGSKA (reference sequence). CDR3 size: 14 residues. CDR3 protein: CSARVAGGGTKAFF. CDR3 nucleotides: TGCAGTGCTAGAGTGGCGGGGGGCGGCACTAAAGCTTTCTTT.

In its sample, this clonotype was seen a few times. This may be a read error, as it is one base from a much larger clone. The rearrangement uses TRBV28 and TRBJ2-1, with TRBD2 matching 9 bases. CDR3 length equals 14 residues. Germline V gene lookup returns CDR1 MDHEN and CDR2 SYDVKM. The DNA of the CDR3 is TGTGCCAGCATGACAGCGGGAGGAAACAATGGGCAGTTCTTC. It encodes CASMTAGGNNGQFF.

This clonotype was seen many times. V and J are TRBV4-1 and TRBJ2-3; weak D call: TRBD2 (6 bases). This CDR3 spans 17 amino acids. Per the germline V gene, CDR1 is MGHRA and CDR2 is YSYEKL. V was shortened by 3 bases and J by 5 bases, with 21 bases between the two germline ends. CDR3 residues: CASSQEGRTGRGDTQYF. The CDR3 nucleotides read TGCGCCAGCAGCCAGGAAGGTCGGACCGGGAGAGGAGATACGCAGTATTTT.

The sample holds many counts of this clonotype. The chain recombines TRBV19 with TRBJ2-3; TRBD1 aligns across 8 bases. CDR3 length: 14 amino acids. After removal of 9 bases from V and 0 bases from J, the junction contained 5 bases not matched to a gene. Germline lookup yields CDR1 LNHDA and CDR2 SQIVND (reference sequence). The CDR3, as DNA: TGTGCCAGCAGAGACAGGGGAAGCACAGATACGCAGTATTTT. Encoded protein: CASRDRGSTDTQYF.

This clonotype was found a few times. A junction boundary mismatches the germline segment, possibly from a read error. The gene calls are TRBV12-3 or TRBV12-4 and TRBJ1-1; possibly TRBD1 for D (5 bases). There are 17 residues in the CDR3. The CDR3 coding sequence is TGTGCCAGCAGATTAGCCGGGGCGACAGAGGTGAACACTGGAGCTTTCTTT. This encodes CASRLAGATEVNTGAFF.

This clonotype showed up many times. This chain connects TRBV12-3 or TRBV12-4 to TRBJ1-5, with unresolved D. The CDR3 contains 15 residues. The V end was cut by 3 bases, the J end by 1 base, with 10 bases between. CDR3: CASSFSDGSNQPQHF. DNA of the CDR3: TGTGCCAGCAGTTTCTCGGACGGCAGCAATCAGCCCCAGCATTTT.

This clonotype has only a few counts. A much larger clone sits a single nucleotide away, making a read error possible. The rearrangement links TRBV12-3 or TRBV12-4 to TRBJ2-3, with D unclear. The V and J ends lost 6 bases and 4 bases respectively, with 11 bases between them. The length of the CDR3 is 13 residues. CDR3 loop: CASRPGRSDTQYF. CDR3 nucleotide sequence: TGTGCCAGCAGGCCCGGACGGTCAGATACGCAGTATTTT.

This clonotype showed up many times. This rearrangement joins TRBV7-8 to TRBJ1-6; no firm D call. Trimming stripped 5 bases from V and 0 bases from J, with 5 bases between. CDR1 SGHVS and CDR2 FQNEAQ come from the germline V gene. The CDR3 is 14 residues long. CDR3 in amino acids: CASSTTSYNSPLHF. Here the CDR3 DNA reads TGTGCCAGCAGCACAACCTCCTATAATTCACCCCTCCACTTT. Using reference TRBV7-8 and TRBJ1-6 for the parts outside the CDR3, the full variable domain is GAGVSQSPRYKVAKRGQDVALRCDPISGHVSLFWYQQALGQGPEFLTYFQNEAQLDKSGLPSDRFFAERPEGSVSTLKIQRTQQEDSAVYLCASSTTSYNSPLHFGNGTRLTVT.

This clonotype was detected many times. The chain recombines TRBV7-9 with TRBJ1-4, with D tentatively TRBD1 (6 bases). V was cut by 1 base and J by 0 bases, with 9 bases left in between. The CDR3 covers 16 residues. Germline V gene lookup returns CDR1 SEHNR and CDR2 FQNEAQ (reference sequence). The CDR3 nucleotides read TGTGCCAGCAGCTTAGGTACAGGGACAACTAATGAAAAACTGTTTTTT. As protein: CASSLGTGTTNEKLFF.

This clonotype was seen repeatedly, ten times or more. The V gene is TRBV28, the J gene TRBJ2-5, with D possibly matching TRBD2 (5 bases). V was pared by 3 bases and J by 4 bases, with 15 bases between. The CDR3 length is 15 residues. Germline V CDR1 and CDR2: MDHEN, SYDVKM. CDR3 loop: CASSFRTRARETQYF. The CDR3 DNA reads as TGTGCCAGCAGTTTTCGCACGAGGGCTCGAGAGACCCAGTACTTC.

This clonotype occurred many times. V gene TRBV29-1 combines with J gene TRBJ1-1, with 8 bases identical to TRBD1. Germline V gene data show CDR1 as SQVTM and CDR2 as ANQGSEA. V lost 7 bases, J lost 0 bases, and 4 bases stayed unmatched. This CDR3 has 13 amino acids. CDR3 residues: CSARQGMNTEAFF. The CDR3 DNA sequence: TGCAGCGCTCGACAGGGGATGAACACTGAAGCTTTCTTT.

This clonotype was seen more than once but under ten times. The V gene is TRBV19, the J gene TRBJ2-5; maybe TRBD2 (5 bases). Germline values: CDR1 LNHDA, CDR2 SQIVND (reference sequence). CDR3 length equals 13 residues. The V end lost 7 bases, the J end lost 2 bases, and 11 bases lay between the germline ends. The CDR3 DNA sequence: TGTGCCAGTACCGGGGATTCGCAAGAGACCCAGTACTTC. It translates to CASTGDSQETQYF.

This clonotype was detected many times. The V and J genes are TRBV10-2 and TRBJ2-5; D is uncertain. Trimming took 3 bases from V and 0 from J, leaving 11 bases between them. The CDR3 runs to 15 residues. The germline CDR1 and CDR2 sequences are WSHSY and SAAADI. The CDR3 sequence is CASSDRNNYQETQYF. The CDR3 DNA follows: TGCGCCAGCAGTGACAGAAACAACTACCAAGAGACCCAGTACTTC.

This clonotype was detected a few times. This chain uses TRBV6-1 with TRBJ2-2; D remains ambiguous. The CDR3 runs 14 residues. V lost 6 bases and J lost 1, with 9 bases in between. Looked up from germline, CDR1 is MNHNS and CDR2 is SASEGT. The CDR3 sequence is CASSLMRNTGELFF. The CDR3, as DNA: TGTGCCAGCAGCCTTATGAGGAACACCGGGGAGCTGTTTTTT.

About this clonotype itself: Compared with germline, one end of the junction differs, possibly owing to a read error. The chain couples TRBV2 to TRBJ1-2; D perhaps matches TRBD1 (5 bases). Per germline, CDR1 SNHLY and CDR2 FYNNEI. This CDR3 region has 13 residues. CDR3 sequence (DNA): TGTGGCAGCAGTCCCCGGAGGGGAGACGGCTACACCTTC. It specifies CGSSPRRGDGYTF.

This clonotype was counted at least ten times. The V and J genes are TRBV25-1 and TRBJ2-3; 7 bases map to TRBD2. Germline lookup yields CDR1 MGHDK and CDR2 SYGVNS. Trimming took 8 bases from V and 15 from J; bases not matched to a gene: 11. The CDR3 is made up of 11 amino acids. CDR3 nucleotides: TGTGCCAGCGCCTTAGGACTAGAAAGATATTTT. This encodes CASALGLERYF. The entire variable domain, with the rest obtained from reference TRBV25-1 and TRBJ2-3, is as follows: EADIYQTPRYLVIGTGKKITLECSQTMGHDKMYWYQQDPGMELHLIHYSYGVNSTEKGDLSSESTVSRIRTEHFPLTLESARPSHTSQYLCASALGLERYFGPGTRLTVL.

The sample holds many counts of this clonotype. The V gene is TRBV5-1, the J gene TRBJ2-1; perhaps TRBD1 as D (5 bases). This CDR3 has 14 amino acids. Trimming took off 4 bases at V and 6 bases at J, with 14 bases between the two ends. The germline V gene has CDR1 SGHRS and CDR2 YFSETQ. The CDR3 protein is CASSASDSANEQFF. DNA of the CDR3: TGCGCCAGCAGCGCGAGCGACAGTGCCAATGAGCAGTTCTTC. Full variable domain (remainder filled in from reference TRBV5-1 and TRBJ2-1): KAGVTQTPRYLIKTRGQQVTLSCSPISGHRSVSWYQQTPGQGLQFLFEYFSETQRNKGNFPGRFSGRQFSNSRSEMNVSTLELGDSALYLCASSASDSANEQFFGPGTRLTVL.

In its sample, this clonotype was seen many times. This CDR3 is CASTKGLAVGELFF. The CDR3 region has the DNA TGTGCCAGCACTAAGGGACTAGCAGTCGGGGAGCTGTTTTTT. The rearrangement uses TRBV6-1 and TRBJ2-2; TRBD2 matches at 9 bases. The CDR3 runs to 14 residues. Germline CDR1 and CDR2: MNHNS and SASEGT. Losses at the gene ends were 7 bases for V and 7 bases for J; bases not matched to a gene: 7.